This is a list of T cell receptor beta chains from one sample in a study of T cells in localized non-small cell lung cancer. The table came from immunoSEQ multiplex PCR; TCRdb's copy has only in-frame clones and leaves some out. The sample has about 2,500 clones, approximately 40% seen once. Specimen: lymph node tissue, collected before any cancer treatment. These receptors all stem from a male donor at least 60 years old with stage II squamous cell lung carcinoma. CDR3s include the opening cysteine and the closing phenylalanine or tryptophan. Each record gives: D gene, J gene, V gene, clone size, CDR3 protein, CDR3 DNA. The D gene is left open where the match is weak. Clone size is shown for a subset of rows, as once, few, many or a class of expanded clone.

D: NA
J: TRBJ1-1
V: TRBV30
size: NA
CDR3: CASNWGTEAFF
DNA: TGTGCCTCAAATTGGGGCACTGAAGCTTTCTTT

D: NA
J: TRBJ2-1
V: TRBV12-2
size: NA
CDR3: CASRLEAGGPHNEQFF
DNA: TGTGCAAGTCGCTTAGAGGCGGGAGGGCCTCACAATGAGCAGTTCTTC

D: NA
J: TRBJ2-2
V: TRBV11-3
size: medium-sized
CDR3: CASSSTTGFDVTGELFF
DNA: TGTGCCAGCAGCTCCACAACAGGGTTTGACGTCACCGGGGAGCTGTTTTTT

D: NA
J: TRBJ2-3
V: TRBV30
size: NA
CDR3: CAWSVLGQLTDTQYF
DNA: TGTGCCTGGAGTGTACTCGGGCAGCTTACAGATACGCAGTATTTT

D: NA
J: TRBJ1-1
V: TRBV9
size: few
CDR3: CASSAYDGTEAFF
DNA: TGTGCCAGCAGCGCCTACGACGGGACTGAAGCTTTCTTT

D: NA
J: TRBJ2-1
V: TRBV19
size: once
CDR3: CASSPLREHSYNEQFF
DNA: TGTGCCAGTAGCCCCCTAAGGGAACACTCCTACAATGAGCAGTTCTTC

D: TRBD2
J: TRBJ2-1
V: TRBV19
size: NA
CDR3: CASSVDSGSSYNEQFF
DNA: TGTGCCAGTAGTGTTGATAGCGGGAGCTCCTACAATGAGCAGTTCTTC

D: NA
J: TRBJ2-5
V: TRBV7-7
size: NA
CDR3: CASSFGVLAVQETQYF
DNA: TGTGCCAGCAGCTTCGGGGTCCTTGCCGTCCAAGAGACCCAGTACTTC

D: NA
J: TRBJ1-1
V: TRBV6-8
size: NA
CDR3: CASTPQGGGREAFF
DNA: TGTGCCAGCACCCCCCAAGGAGGGGGTAGGGAAGCTTTCTTT

D: NA
J: TRBJ1-3
V: TRBV19
size: few
CDR3: CASSSFLPGSSGNTIYF
DNA: TGTGCCAGTAGTTCCTTCTTACCGGGAAGCTCTGGAAACACCATATATTTT

D: NA
J: TRBJ1-4
V: TRBV25-1
size: NA
CDR3: CASSDVGTTNEKLFF
DNA: TGTGCCAGCAGTGATGTCGGGACAACTAATGAAAAACTGTTTTTT

D: NA
J: TRBJ2-7
V: TRBV7-5
size: NA
CDR3: CASSLADGTYEQYF
DNA: TGTGCCAGCAGCTTGGCCGACGGGACCTACGAGCAGTACTTC

D: NA
J: TRBJ2-7
V: TRBV18
size: NA
CDR3: CASSEGVYEQYF
DNA: TGTGCCAGCTCCGAGGGGGTTTACGAGCAGTACTTC

D: NA
J: TRBJ1-1
V: TRBV9
size: NA
CDR3: CASSVVDTEAFF
DNA: TGTGCCAGCAGCGTAGTTGACACTGAAGCTTTCTTT

D: NA
J: TRBJ1-6
V: TRBV6-4
size: few
CDR3: CASSENLAGLTPLHF
DNA: TGTGCCAGCAGTGAAAATTTAGCAGGGTTAACACCCCTCCACTTT

D: NA
J: TRBJ1-2
V: TRBV25-1
size: NA
CDR3: CASSEFELRGYTF
DNA: TGTGCCAGCAGTGAATTTGAACTCCGAGGCTACACCTTC

D: NA
J: TRBJ2-6
V: TRBV9
size: NA
CDR3: CASSPLSGGANVLTF
DNA: TGTGCCAGCAGCCCCCTATCTGGAGGGGCCAACGTCCTGACTTTC

D: TRBD1
J: TRBJ1-4
V: TRBV12-5
size: NA
CDR3: CASGSGTANEKLFF
DNA: TGTGCTAGTGGTTCCGGGACAGCTAATGAAAAACTGTTTTTT

D: NA
J: TRBJ1-1
V: TRBV29-1
size: NA
CDR3: CSVSKGGETEAFF
DNA: TGCAGCGTTAGTAAAGGGGGAGAAACTGAAGCTTTCTTT

D: NA
J: TRBJ2-7
V: TRBV29-1
size: NA
CDR3: CSVRDPIRREQYF
DNA: TGCAGCGTGCGGGACCCAATTAGGAGGGAGCAGTACTTC

D: NA
J: TRBJ1-1
V: TRBV11-3
size: few
CDR3: CASSLLNGPTEAFF
DNA: TGTGCCAGCAGCTTATTGAATGGCCCCACTGAAGCTTTCTTT

D: TRBD2
J: TRBJ2-5
V: TRBV11-3
size: NA
CDR3: CASSLDGGRAETQYF
DNA: TGTGCCAGCAGCTTAGATGGCGGGAGGGCCGAGACCCAGTACTTC

D: NA
J: TRBJ1-4
V: TRBV11-3
size: NA
CDR3: CASSLEPGTEKLFF
DNA: TGTGCCAGCAGCTTGGAGCCAGGGACTGAAAAACTGTTTTTT

D: NA
J: TRBJ1-3
V: TRBV11-3
size: NA
CDR3: CASSLVQGADSGNTIYF
DNA: TGTGCCAGCAGCTTGGTTCAGGGAGCCGACTCTGGAAATACCATATATTTT

D: NA
J: TRBJ1-1
V: TRBV6-8
size: few
CDR3: CASSIGQGFYPEAFF
DNA: TGTGCCAGCAGTATTGGGCAGGGCTTCTATCCTGAAGCTTTCTTT

D: NA
J: TRBJ2-7
V: TRBV9
size: NA
CDR3: CASSVGSGSYEQYF
DNA: TGTGCCAGCAGCGTAGGGAGTGGCTCCTACGAGCAGTACTTC

D: TRBD1
J: TRBJ1-2
V: TRBV6-8
size: few
CDR3: CASRTGGSGYGYTF
DNA: TGTGCCAGCAGGACAGGGGGCTCTGGCTATGGCTACACCTTC

D: TRBD1
J: TRBJ2-4
V: TRBV11-3
size: NA
CDR3: CASSSTAGGPARSKNIQYF
DNA: TGTGCCAGCAGCTCCACCGCAGGGGGCCCGGCCAGATCCAAAAACATTCAGTACTTC

D: TRBD1
J: TRBJ2-1
V: TRBV6-8
size: few
CDR3: CASSRDSYNEQFF
DNA: TGTGCCAGCAGCCGGGACAGCTACAATGAGCAGTTCTTC

D: TRBD2
J: TRBJ2-7
V: TRBV18
size: NA
CDR3: CASSPGTTYEQYF
DNA: TGTGCCAGCTCACCCGGGACTACCTACGAGCAGTACTTC

D: TRBD1
J: TRBJ1-1
V: TRBV6-8
size: few
CDR3: CASSRGQRNTEAFF
DNA: TGTGCCAGCAGCCGGGGACAGCGGAACACTGAAGCTTTCTTT

D: NA
J: TRBJ2-1
V: TRBV11-3
size: few
CDR3: CASSLGAKGNEQFF
DNA: TGTGCCAGCAGCCTGGGGGCCAAGGGGAATGAGCAGTTCTTC

D: NA
J: TRBJ1-2
V: TRBV19
size: NA
CDR3: CASRKALGYGYTF
DNA: TGTGCCAGTAGGAAAGCCCTGGGCTATGGCTACACCTTC

D: NA
J: TRBJ1-5
V: TRBV19
size: NA
CDR3: CASSWGRGINQPQHF
DNA: TGTGCCAGTAGTTGGGGTAGGGGGATTAATCAGCCCCAGCATTTT

D: NA
J: TRBJ1-1
V: TRBV9
size: few
CDR3: CASSVVPGAEAFF
DNA: TGTGCCAGCAGCGTAGTCCCAGGGGCTGAAGCTTTCTTT

D: TRBD2
J: TRBJ2-1
V: TRBV15
size: few
CDR3: CATSARRGAVNEQFF
DNA: TGTGCCACCAGCGCCCGGCGGGGGGCCGTGAATGAGCAGTTCTTC

D: NA
J: TRBJ2-3
V: TRBV11-3
size: few
CDR3: CASRQGLGGDTQYF
DNA: TGTGCCAGCAGACAGGGACTCGGAGGAGATACGCAGTATTTT

D: NA
J: TRBJ1-3
V: TRBV29-1
size: NA
CDR3: CSAEKDTGNTIYF
DNA: TGCAGCGCCGAAAAAGATACTGGAAACACCATATATTTT

D: TRBD1
J: TRBJ1-4
V: TRBV9
size: few
CDR3: CASSLYRGHGWQKLFF
DNA: TGTGCCAGCAGTTTATACAGGGGACATGGTTGGCAAAAACTGTTTTTT

D: NA
J: TRBJ2-7
V: TRBV19
size: NA
CDR3: CASSIAGYEQYF
DNA: TGTGCCAGTAGTATAGCCGGCTACGAGCAGTACTTC

D: NA
J: TRBJ1-2
V: TRBV29-1
size: NA
CDR3: CSVNRDSSYGYTF
DNA: TGCAGCGTTAACCGAGACAGTTCCTACGGCTACACCTTC

D: NA
J: TRBJ1-1
V: TRBV19
size: NA
CDR3: CAGRRNTEAFF
DNA: TGTGCCGGCCGGAGGAACACTGAAGCTTTCTTT

D: NA
J: TRBJ1-1
V: TRBV29-1
size: NA
CDR3: CSVVGGLNTEAFF
DNA: TGCAGCGTTGTTGGGGGATTGAACACTGAAGCTTTCTTT

D: NA
J: TRBJ2-6
V: TRBV11-3
size: medium-sized
CDR3: CASIHNNRYSGANVLTF
DNA: TGTGCCAGCATCCACAACAACAGGTACTCTGGGGCCAACGTCCTGACTTTC

D: NA
J: TRBJ2-2
V: TRBV11-3
size: medium-sized
CDR3: CASSLLPGAPIYTGELFF
DNA: TGTGCCAGCAGCTTGCTTCCAGGGGCGCCGATCTACACCGGGGAGCTGTTTTTT

D: NA
J: TRBJ1-2
V: TRBV6-8
size: few
CDR3: CASSGAGNYGYTF
DNA: TGTGCCAGCAGTGGGGCAGGGAACTATGGCTACACCTTC